This paragraph reports one T cell receptor (beta chain). This entry comes from a study of beta chain features in type 1 diabetes. All of the isolated RNA was reverse transcribed, so expressed TCRB transcripts were sequenced. The data were produced by immunoSEQ multiplex PCR, yet TCRdb's version contains in-frame clones alone and is incomplete. The sample has 250,000 to 300,000 clones, about 8% seen once; the top ten hold approximately 0.99%. Germline CDR1 and CDR2: SQVTM and ANQGSEA. Unmatched junction bases numbered 4, after V lost 7 bases and J lost 4 bases. The CDR3 spans 12 residues. The sequencing input was central memory CD4+ T cells from blood. This receptor was obtained from a woman between 18 and 29 years old in good health. The rearrangement uses TRBV29-1 and TRBJ2-3, with 8 bases that match TRBD1. The CDR3 spells CSAGQGADTQYF. For the CDR3, the DNA is TGCAGCGCCGGACAGGGCGCAGATACGCAGTATTTT.